This T cell receptor beta chain stems from a study of response to subunit inactivated influenza vaccine (dated by TCRdb to the late 2010s). Broadly, across the study: Deep quantitative T cell receptor repertoire profiling was used in the study to track responses to a trivalent subunit inactivated influenza vaccine. What the work shows at the level of the full study, not this receptor alone: It was suggested by the authors that each seasonal influenza vaccination may recruit only a limited number of new T cells.

The junction shows trimming of 4 bases on V and 4 bases on J, plus 11 bases between the germline ends. The CDR3, cysteine through phenylalanine, is 15 amino acids long. CDR3 DNA is the only sequence kept; it has 45 bases, read in frame from the first base. There are a few counts of this clonotype. This clone's antigen is unknown. Base qualities are not provided; no much larger clone lies one nucleotide away. Library prep was done by RT-PCR. Data came from an Illumina HiSeq 2500. TCRdb handled the public reads itself, with Q25 trimming in fastp and clone calling in MiXCR, and kept productive beta chains. Merged by CDR3 protein, the rows form single entries marked with the most common genes and DNA. Within this sample are 600,000 to 850,000 distinct CDR3 sequences, with approximately 14% of them counted one time only. 7.5% to 8% of the sample goes to the ten largest clones.

The sequencing here drew on PBMCs from blood, taken 14 to 15 days before vaccination. This TCR was sampled from a man aged 50 or older who received an inactivated influenza vaccine. Donor details come from another sample of the same person, matched by shared clones. The chain couples TRBV12-3 or TRBV12-4 to TRBJ2-6; a tentative D call is TRBD1 (6 bases match). The base sequence is TGTGCCAGCAGTTCCAGGGGTTTGGGGGCCAACGTCCTGACTTTC. This yields the protein CASSSRGLGANVLTF.